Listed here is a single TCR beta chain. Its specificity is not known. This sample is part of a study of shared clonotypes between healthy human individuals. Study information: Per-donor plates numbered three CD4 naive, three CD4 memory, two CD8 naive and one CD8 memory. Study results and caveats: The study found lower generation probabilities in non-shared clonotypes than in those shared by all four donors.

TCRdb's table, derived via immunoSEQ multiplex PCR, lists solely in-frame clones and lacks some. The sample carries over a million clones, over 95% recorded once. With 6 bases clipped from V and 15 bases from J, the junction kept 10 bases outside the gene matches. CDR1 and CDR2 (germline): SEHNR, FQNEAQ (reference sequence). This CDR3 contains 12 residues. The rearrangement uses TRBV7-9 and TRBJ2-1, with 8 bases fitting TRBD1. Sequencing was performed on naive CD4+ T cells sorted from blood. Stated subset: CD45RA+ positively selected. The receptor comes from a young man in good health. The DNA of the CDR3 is TGTGCCAGCAGTTTTCGTGGACAGGGCGGGTTCTTC. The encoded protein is CASSFRGQGGFF.